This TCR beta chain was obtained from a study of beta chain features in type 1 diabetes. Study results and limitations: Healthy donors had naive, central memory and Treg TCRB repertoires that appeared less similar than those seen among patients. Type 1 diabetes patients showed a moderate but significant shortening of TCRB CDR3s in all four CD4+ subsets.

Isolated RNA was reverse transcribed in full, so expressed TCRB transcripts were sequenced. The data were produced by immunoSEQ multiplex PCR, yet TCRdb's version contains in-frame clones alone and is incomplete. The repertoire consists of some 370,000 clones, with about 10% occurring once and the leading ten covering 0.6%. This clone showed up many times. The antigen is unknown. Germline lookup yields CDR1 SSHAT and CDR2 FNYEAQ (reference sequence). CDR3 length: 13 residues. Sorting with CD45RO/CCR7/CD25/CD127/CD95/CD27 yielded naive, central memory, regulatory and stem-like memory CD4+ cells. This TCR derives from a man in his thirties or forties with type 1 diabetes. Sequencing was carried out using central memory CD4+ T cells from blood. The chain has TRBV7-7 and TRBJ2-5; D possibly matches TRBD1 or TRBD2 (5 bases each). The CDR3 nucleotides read TGTGCTAGCTCTCCGGGACACCAAGAGACCCAGTACTTC. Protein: CASSPGHQETQYF.